A single sample is the source of the 6 T cell receptor beta chains below, sequenced in a study of blood T cell repertoires in COVID-19. The method was immunoSEQ multiplex PCR; TCRdb's version includes in-frame clones alone and lacks a portion of them. The repertoire holds about 120,000 clones, with 82% as singletons. The sample consisted of peripheral blood. These receptors all stem from a human donor in a cohort sampled during active COVID-19.

This clone was seen just once. The chain combines TRBV7-9 with TRBJ2-7; tentative D call: TRBD1 (6 bases). This CDR3 comprises 13 residues. Germline V gives CDR1 SEHNR, CDR2 FQNEAQ (reference sequence). The V gene lost 2 bases and the J gene lost 3 bases, with 8 bases spanning the gap. The CDR3 here is CASSLSGDYEQYF. The DNA of the CDR3 is TGTGCCAGCAGCTTATCAGGGGACTACGAGCAGTACTTC.

The genes are TRBV7-9 and TRBJ2-3; 7 nucleotides agree with TRBD1. Trimming cost V 3 bases and J 6 bases; bases outside gene matches: 9. The CDR3 runs 15 residues. CDR1 is SEHNR, CDR2 FQNEAQ, per germline (reference sequence). The CDR3 region is CASSFGTERGDTQYF. CDR3 coding DNA: TGTGCCAGCAGCTTTGGGACAGAAAGAGGGGATACGCAGTATTTT.

The rearrangement links TRBV19 to TRBJ2-3, with D hard to call. Germline CDR1 LNHDA, CDR2 SQIVND (reference sequence). The CDR3 extends over 13 amino acids. V was cut by 3 bases and J by 0 bases, with 4 bases left in between. The CDR3 sequence is CASSIQSTDTQYF. The CDR3 DNA reads TGTGCCAGTAGTATCCAGAGCACAGATACGCAGTATTTT.

The genes are TRBV7-2 and TRBJ2-1, with 8 bases fitting TRBD1. Unmatched junction bases numbered 13, after V lost 5 bases and J lost 7 bases. Germline V gene data show CDR1 as SGHTA and CDR2 as FQGNSA. The CDR3 is 16 residues long. Here the CDR3 reads CASSQTGGLLGNEQFF. The CDR3 region has the DNA TGTGCCAGCAGCCAAACAGGGGGTCTTTTAGGGAATGAGCAGTTCTTC.

This rearrangement joins TRBV5-5 to TRBJ1-6; no definite D call. Germline V gene sequence: CDR1 SGHKS, CDR2 YYEKEE (reference sequence). The CDR3 covers 14 residues. Trimming took off 1 base at V and 8 bases at J, with 10 bases between the two ends. Here the CDR3 DNA reads TGTGCCAGCAGCTTGCGAGGGTTGGATTCACCCCTCCACTTT. Protein sequence: CASSLRGLDSPLHF.

The chain couples TRBV3-1 (or the pseudogene TRBV3-2) to TRBJ2-4; D unclear. Germline CDR1 and CDR2: LGHDT and YNNKEL (reference sequence). Trimming removed 3 bases from V and 0 bases from J, with 9 bases in between. There are 15 residues in the CDR3. The CDR3 loop is CASSQQALAKNIQYF. CDR3 bases: TGTGCCAGCAGCCAGCAGGCACTAGCCAAAAACATTCAGTACTTC.